The sample holds many counts of the clone carrying this T cell receptor beta chain. Its matching antigen is unknown. In making TCR beta libraries, quantitative 5'-RACE with molecular barcodes was used. Via MiXCR, TCRdb re-called the 5' RACE reads, giving one row per CDR3 protein. The sample has about 130,000 distinct CDR3 sequences; around 7% are singletons. This specimen comes from a study of CD8 T cells in ankylosing spondylitis. Study results and limitations: Matched ankylosing spondylitis synovial fluid reportedly contained a significantly enriched population of disease-linked clones.

This receptor was identified in a male donor with ankylosing spondylitis or in good health (not recorded which). Source material: blood, either unsorted or a sorted T cell fraction (not recorded which).

CDR3 nucleotides: TGTGCCAGCAGCAATTCCGGGACTAGCGGTCTCTTC. Translating it yields CASSNSGTSGLF. The chain employs TRBV21-1 and TRBJ2-7; TRBD2 is the table's D call, not checked against the DNA. TRBV21-1 is tagged as a pseudogene. The CDR3 covers 12 residues.